A single sample is the source of the 10 T cell receptor beta chains below, sequenced in a study of shared clonotypes between healthy human individuals. Naive CD8 cells, CD45RO-negative and positively selected for CCR7, excluded terminally differentiated effector memory CD45RA+ cells. Assay: immunoSEQ multiplex PCR; the TCRdb copy retains only in-frame clones and omits some. The sample yields around 2.1 million clones, approximately 94% seen once. The sequenced material came from naive CD8+ T cells from PBMCs. The receptors originated from a man in his late teens or twenties in good health. Some clones in this sample may be carry-over from other donors' samples.

This chain uses TRBV9 with TRBJ2-1; weak D call: TRBD2 (5 bases). The ends were cut back, 0 bases at V and 6 bases at J, with 13 bases in the middle. Germline CDR1 reads SGDLS; CDR2 reads YYNGEE. The CDR3 totals 15 residues. CDR3 loop: CASSVERGSSNEQFF. CDR3 DNA: TGTGCCAGCAGCGTAGAAAGAGGGTCGAGCAATGAGCAGTTCTTC.

This rearrangement joins TRBV28 to TRBJ2-5, with D possibly TRBD2 on 6 matching bases. The V end was cut by 3 bases, the J end by 4 bases, with 12 bases between. Germline V gene data show CDR1 as MDHEN and CDR2 as SYDVKM. The CDR3 contains 14 residues. CDR3 sequence reads: CASSFRGGGETQYF. The CDR3 DNA is TGTGCCAGCAGTTTTCGTGGGGGAGGAGAGACCCAGTACTTC.

This clone has only one observation. The chain couples TRBV19 to TRBJ1-1; 8 positions agree with TRBD1. Germline values: CDR1 LNHDA, CDR2 SQIVND (reference sequence). This CDR3 is built from 15 residues. The trim removed 5 bases at V and 8 bases at J, leaving 13 bases unmatched. Here the CDR3 DNA reads TGTGCCAGTAGTCCCCGCACAGGGGGTATGGTAGAAGCTTTCTTT. Its protein product is CASSPRTGGMVEAFF.

The chain joins TRBV6-1 to TRBJ1-2; D unresolved. Between the trimmed V and J ends, which lost 1 base and 2 bases, there was a span of 11 bases. Germline V gives CDR1 MNHNS, CDR2 SASEGT. The CDR3 sequence is 15 residues long. The CDR3 spells CASSEGGVWNYGYTF. CDR3 nucleotides: TGTGCCAGCAGTGAAGGCGGCGTCTGGAACTATGGCTACACCTTC.

The table lists this clone with a count of one. The chain has TRBV11-2 and TRBJ2-1; D is undetermined. Deletions cut 0 bases from V and 0 bases from J, with 12 bases between. CDR1 is SGHAT and CDR2 is FQNNGV in the germline V gene. The CDR3 length is 17 residues. The CDR3 DNA reads as TGTGCCAGCAGCTTAGAGGGATGGCGGAGCTCCTACAATGAGCAGTTCTTC. As protein: CASSLEGWRSSYNEQFF. Looking up the rest from reference TRBV11-2 and TRBJ2-1 gives the full variable domain: EAGVAQSPRYKIIEKRQSVAFWCNPISGHATLYWYQQILGQGPKLLIQFQNNGVVDDSQLPKDRFSAERLKGVDSTLKIQPAKLEDSAVYLCASSLEGWRSSYNEQFFGPGTRLTVL.

With respect to this clone: The sample has other DNA sequences that encode this CDR3 too. The rearrangement joins TRBV28 to TRBJ2-2; D is unresolved. The CDR3 has 11 residues. Trimming stripped 5 bases from V and 6 bases from J, with 4 bases between. CDR1 is MDHEN, CDR2 SYDVKM, per germline. The CDR3 spells CASSAAGELFF. CDR3 bases: TGTGCCAGCAGTGCCGCCGGGGAGCTGTTTTTT.

About this clone itself: Other DNA sequences in the sample encode the same CDR3. The V call is TRBV7-9, the J call TRBJ1-2, with a weak D call TRBD1 (6 bases). V was pared by 4 bases and J by 4 bases, with 10 bases between. This CDR3 spans 13 amino acids. Germline CDR1 SEHNR, CDR2 FQNEAQ (reference sequence). The CDR3 DNA follows: TGTGCCAGCAGCTCGGGGGGGCTCTATGGCTACACCTTC. Translated, it gives CASSSGGLYGYTF.

This clone was seen a few times. The V call is TRBV5-6, the J call TRBJ1-1, with D possibly matching TRBD1 (5 bases). CDR1 and CDR2 from the germline V gene are SGHDT and YYEEEE. V lost 4 bases and J lost 6, with 16 bases in between. The CDR3 is made up of 14 amino acids. The CDR3 DNA reads as TGTGCCAGCAGCAGGGACGCCGGATTACCTGAAGCTTTCTTT. Translated: CASSRDAGLPEAFF.

This clone was seen a few times. This sample also contains other DNA sequences that code for the same CDR3. The rearrangement uses TRBV7-9 and TRBJ2-2; D gene ambiguous. The CDR3 sequence is 12 residues long. CDR1 is SEHNR, CDR2 FQNEAQ, per germline (reference sequence). Trimming stripped 3 bases from V and 6 bases from J, with 5 bases between. The CDR3 sequence: CASSFPSGELFF. CDR3 nucleotides: TGTGCCAGCAGCTTTCCCTCCGGGGAGCTGTTTTTT.

V and J are TRBV4-2 and TRBJ2-7, with D perhaps assigned TRBD1 or TRBD2 (5 bases each). The CDR3 is 15 amino acids. The V gene lost 1 base and the J gene lost 5 bases, with 15 bases spanning the gap. In germline, CDR1 is LGHNA, CDR2 YNFKEQ. The CDR3 DNA sequence: TGTGCCAGCAGCCAAGGGGGACGCCTTCTGGACGAGCAGTACTTC. Protein sequence: CASSQGGRLLDEQYF.